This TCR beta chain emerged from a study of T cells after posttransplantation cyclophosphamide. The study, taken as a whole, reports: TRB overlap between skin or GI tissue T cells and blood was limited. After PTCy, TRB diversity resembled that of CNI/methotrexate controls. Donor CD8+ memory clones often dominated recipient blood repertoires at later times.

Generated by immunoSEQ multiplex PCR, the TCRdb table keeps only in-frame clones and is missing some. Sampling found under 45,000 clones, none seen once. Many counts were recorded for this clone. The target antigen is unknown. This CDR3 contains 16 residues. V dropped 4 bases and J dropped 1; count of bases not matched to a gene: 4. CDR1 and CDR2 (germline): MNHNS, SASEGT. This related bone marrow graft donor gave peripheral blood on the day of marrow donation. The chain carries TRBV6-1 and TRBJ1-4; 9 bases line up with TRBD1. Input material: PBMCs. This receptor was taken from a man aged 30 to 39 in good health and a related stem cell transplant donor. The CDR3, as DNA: TGTGCCAGCAGTGTGGGACAGGGTGGAACTAATGAAAAACTGTTTTTT. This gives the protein CASSVGQGGTNEKLFF.